This TCR beta chain was identified during a study of healthy donors' naive CD4 and CD8 T cells. Each TCR library used about 500 ng of total RNA and a linear amplification protocol. TCRdb re-called the reads with MiXCR, one entry per CDR3 protein. This sample has 150,000 to 200,000 distinct CDR3 sequences, with around 74% found just once. V was clipped by 6 bases and J by 2 bases, with 12 bases between them. The germline CDR1 and CDR2 sequences are ENHRY and SYGVKD. The CDR3 loop spans 14 amino acids. The receptor was isolated from a pool of human donors in good health; the sample pools cells from several healthy donors. The chain has TRBV10-3 and TRBJ2-3; tentatively, D is TRBD1 (5 bases). The sequencing sample was made of naive CD4+ and CD8+ T cells sorted from blood, pooled from several donors. This chain's CDR3 is CAIRNPTDTDTQYF. Here the CDR3 DNA reads TGTGCCATCAGGAACCCGACAGACACAGATACGCAGTATTTT.